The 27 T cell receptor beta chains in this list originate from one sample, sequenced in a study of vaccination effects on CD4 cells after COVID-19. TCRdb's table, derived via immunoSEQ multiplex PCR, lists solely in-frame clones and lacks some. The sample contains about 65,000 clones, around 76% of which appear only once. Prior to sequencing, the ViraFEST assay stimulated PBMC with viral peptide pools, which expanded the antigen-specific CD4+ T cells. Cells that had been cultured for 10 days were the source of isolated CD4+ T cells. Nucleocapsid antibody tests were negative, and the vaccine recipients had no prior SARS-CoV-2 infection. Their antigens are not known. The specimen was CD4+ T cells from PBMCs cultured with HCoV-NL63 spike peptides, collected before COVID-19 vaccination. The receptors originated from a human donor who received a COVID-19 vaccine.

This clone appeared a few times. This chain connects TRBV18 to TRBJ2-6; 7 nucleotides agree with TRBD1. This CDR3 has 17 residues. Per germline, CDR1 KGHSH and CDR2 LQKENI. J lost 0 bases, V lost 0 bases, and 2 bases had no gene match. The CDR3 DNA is TGTGCCAGCTCACCACCAGGGGGCACCTCTGGGGCCAACGTCCTGACTTTC. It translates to CASSPPGGTSGANVLTF.

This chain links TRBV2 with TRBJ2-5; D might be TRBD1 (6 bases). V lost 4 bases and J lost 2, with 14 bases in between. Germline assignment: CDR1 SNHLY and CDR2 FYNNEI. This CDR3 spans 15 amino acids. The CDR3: CASSVEVGQQETQYF. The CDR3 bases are TGTGCCAGCAGTGTAGAGGTTGGACAGCAAGAGACCCAGTACTTC.

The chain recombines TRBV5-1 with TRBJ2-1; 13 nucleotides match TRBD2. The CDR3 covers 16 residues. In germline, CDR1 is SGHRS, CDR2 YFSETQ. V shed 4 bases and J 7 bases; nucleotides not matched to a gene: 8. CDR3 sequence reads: CASSPDTSGGANEQFF. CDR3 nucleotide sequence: TGCGCCAGCAGCCCGGATACTAGCGGGGGGGCTAATGAGCAGTTCTTC.

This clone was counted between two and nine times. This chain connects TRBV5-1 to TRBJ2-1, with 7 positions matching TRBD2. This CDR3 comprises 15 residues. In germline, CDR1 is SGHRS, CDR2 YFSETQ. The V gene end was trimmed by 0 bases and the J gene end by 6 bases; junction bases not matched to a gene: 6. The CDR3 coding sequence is TGCGCCAGCAGCTTGGCGGGGGGTATTGGCAATGAGCAGTTCTTC. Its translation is CASSLAGGIGNEQFF.

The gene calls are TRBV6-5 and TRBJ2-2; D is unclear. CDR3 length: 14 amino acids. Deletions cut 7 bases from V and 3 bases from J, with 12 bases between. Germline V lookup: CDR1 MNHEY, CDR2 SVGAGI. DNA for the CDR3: TGTGCCAGCACCCCTAGAGCTCACACCGGGGAGCTGTTTTTT. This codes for CASTPRAHTGELFF.

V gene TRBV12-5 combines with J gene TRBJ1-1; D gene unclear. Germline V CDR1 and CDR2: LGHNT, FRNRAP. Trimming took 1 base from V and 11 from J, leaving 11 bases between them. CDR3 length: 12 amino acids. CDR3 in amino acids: CASGLEYRRAFF. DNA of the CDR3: TGTGCTAGTGGTTTGGAGTATAGAAGGGCTTTCTTT. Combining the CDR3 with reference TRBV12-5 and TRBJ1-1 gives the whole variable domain DARVTQTPRHKVTEMGQEVTMRCQPILGHNTVFWYRQTMMQGLELLAYFRNRAPLDDSGMPKDRFSAEMPDATLATLKIQPSEPRDSAVYFCASGLEYRRAFFGQGTRLTVV.

The CDR3 DNA sequence: TGTGCCAGCAGCAGAGGGCGGGGAAGCACAGATACGCAGTATTTT. It specifies CASSRGRGSTDTQYF. The V and J genes are TRBV6-1 and TRBJ2-3; maybe TRBD2 (6 bases). The CDR3 is 15 residues long. The germline gives CDR1 MNHNS, CDR2 SASEGT. V gave up 6 bases and J gave up 0 bases, with 13 bases separating them.

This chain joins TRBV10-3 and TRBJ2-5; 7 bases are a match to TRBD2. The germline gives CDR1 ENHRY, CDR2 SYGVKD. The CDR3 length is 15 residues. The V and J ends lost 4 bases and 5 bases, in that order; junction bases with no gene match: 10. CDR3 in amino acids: CAISVGGGTLETQYF. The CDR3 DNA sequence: TGTGCCATCAGTGTTGGGGGGGGGACGTTGGAGACCCAGTACTTC.

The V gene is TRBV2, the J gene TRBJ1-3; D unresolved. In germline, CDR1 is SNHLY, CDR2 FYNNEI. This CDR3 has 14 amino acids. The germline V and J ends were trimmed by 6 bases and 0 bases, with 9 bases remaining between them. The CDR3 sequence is CASSPQFSGNTIYF. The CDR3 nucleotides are TGTGCCAGCAGCCCTCAGTTCTCTGGAAACACCATATATTTT.

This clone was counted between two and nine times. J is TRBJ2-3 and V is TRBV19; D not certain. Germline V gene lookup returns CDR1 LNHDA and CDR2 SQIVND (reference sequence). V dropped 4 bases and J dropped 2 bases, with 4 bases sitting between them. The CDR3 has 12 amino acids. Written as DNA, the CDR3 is TGTGCCAGTAGTAGAGACACAGATACGCAGTATTTT. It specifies CASSRDTDTQYF. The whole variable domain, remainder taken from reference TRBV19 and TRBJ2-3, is DGGITQSPKYLFRKEGQNVTLSCEQNLNHDAMYWYRQDPGQGLRLIYYSQIVNDFQKGDIAEGYSVSREKKESFPLTVTSAQKNPTAFYLCASSRDTDTQYFGPGTRLTVL.

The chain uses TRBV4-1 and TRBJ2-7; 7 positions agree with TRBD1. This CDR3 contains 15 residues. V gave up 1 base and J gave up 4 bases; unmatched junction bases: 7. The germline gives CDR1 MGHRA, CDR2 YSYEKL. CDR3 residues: CASSQAEGAGYEQYV. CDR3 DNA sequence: TGCGCCAGCAGCCAAGCAGAGGGGGCAGGGTACGAGCAGTACGTC.

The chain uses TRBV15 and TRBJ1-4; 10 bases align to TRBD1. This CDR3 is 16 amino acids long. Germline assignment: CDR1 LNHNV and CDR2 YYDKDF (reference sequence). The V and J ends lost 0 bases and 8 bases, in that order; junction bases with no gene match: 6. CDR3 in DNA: TGTGCCACCAGCAGAGATTTGGGACAGGGGAACGAAAAACTGTTTTTT. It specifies CATSRDLGQGNEKLFF.

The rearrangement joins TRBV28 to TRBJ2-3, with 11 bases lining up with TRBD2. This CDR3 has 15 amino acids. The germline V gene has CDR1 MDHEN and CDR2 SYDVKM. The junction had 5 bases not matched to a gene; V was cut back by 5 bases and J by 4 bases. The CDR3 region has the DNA TGTGCCAGCAGTGCTCATAGCGGGGGGGCAGATACGCAGTATTTT. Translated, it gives CASSAHSGGADTQYF.

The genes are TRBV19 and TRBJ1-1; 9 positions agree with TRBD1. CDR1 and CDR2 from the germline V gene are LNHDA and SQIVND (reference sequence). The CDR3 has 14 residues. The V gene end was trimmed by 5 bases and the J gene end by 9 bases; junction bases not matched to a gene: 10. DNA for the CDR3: TGTGCCAGTAGTCCGGGACAGGGCTGGGAAAAAGCTTTCTTT. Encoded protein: CASSPGQGWEKAFF.

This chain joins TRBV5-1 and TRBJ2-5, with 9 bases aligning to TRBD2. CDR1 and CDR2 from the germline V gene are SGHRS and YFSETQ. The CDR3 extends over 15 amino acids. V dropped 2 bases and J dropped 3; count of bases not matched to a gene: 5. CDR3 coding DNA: TGCGCCAGCAGCTTCCTAGCGGGGTGGGAAGAGACCCAGTACTTC. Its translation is CASSFLAGWEETQYF.

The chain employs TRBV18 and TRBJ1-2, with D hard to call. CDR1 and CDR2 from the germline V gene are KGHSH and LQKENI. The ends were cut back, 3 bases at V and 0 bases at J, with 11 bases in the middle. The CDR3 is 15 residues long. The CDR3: CASSPGQETNYGYTF. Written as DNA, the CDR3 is TGTGCCAGCTCACCTGGGCAGGAAACTAACTATGGCTACACCTTC.

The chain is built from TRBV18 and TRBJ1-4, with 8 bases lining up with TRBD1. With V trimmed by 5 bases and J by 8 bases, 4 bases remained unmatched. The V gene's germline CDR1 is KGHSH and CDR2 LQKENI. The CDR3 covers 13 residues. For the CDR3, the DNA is TGTGCCAGCTCATCGGACAGGGTGGAAAAACTGTTTTTT. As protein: CASSSDRVEKLFF.

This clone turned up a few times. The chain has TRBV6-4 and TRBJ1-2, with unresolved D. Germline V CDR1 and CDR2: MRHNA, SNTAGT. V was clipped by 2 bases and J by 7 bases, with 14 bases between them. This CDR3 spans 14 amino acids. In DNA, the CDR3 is TGTGCCAGCAGTGACGTCTGGAAGGGAGGTGGCTACACCTTC. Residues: CASSDVWKGGGYTF.

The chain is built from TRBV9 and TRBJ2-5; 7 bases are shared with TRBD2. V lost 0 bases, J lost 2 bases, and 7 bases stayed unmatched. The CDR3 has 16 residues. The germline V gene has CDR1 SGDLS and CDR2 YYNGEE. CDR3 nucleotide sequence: TGTGCCAGCAGCGTAGGTAACTACGGGGGGCAAGAGACCCAGTACTTC. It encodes CASSVGNYGGQETQYF.

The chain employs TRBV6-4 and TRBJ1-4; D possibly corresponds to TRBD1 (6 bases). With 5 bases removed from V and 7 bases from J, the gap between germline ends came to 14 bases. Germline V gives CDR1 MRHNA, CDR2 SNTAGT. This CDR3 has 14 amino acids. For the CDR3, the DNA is TGTGCCAGCAGTCAGGGGCCGGATGGTGAAAAACTGTTTTTT. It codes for CASSQGPDGEKLFF.

The CDR3 coding sequence is TGTGCCAGCAGCCATCCTCCAGGTGGCTACACCTTC. Its translation: CASSHPPGGYTF. The V gene is TRBV3-1 (or the pseudogene TRBV3-2), the J gene TRBJ1-2, with D uncertain. V was pared by 3 bases and J by 7 bases, with 9 bases between. There are 12 residues in the CDR3. Germline values: CDR1 LGHDT, CDR2 YNNKEL (reference sequence).

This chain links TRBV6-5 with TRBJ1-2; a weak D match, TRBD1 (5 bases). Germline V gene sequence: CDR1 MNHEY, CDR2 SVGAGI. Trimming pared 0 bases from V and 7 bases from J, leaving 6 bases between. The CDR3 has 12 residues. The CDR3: CASSYSRGGYTF. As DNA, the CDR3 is TGTGCCAGCAGTTACTCGAGGGGTGGCTACACCTTC.

The CDR3: CASSGRGGLVKGELFF. The CDR3 DNA reads TGTGCCAGCAGCGGACGCGGGGGGCTTGTTAAGGGGGAGCTGTTTTTT. J is TRBJ2-2 and V is TRBV9, with 8 bases aligning to TRBD2. Germline V gene data show CDR1 as SGDLS and CDR2 as YYNGEE. The CDR3 has 16 amino acids. The V segment lost 3 bases and the J segment 8 bases; nucleotides outside the gene matches: 12.

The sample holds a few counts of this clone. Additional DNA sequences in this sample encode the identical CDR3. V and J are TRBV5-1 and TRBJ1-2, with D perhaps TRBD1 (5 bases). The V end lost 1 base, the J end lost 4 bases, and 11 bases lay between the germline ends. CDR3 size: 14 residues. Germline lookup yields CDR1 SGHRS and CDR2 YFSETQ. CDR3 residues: CASSLSGSSYGYTF. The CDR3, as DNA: TGCGCCAGCAGCTTGTCAGGGTCTAGCTATGGCTACACCTTC. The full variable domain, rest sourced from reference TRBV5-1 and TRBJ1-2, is KAGVTQTPRYLIKTRGQQVTLSCSPISGHRSVSWYQQTPGQGLQFLFEYFSETQRNKGNFPGRFSGRQFSNSRSEMNVSTLELGDSALYLCASSLSGSSYGYTFGSGTRLTVV.

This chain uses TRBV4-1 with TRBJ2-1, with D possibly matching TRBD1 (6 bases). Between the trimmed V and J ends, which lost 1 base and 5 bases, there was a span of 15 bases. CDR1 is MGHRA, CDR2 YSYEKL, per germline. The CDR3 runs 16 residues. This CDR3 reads CASSQVPGHTDNEQFF. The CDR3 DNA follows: TGCGCCAGCAGCCAAGTACCGGGACACACGGACAATGAGCAGTTCTTC.

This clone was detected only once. In DNA form, the CDR3 reads TGTGCCAGCAGCGGGACGGTAACTAATGAAAAACTGTTTTTT. This gives the protein CASSGTVTNEKLFF. The J gene is TRBJ1-4, the V gene TRBV7-6; D is perhaps TRBD1 (5 bases). V lost 5 bases and J 1 base, leaving 8 bases between the germline ends. The CDR3 spans 14 residues. CDR1 is SGHVS and CDR2 is FNYEAQ in the germline V gene.

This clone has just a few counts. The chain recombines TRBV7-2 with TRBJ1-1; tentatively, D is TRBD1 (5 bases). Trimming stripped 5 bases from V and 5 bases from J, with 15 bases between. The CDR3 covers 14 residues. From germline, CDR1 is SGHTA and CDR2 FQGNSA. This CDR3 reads CASSRQGEGTEAFF. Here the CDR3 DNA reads TGTGCCAGCAGCCGGCAGGGCGAGGGGACTGAAGCTTTCTTT.